This T cell receptor beta chain derives from a study of shared clonotypes between healthy human individuals. At the level of the study: For every donor, three CD4 naive, three CD4 memory, two CD8 naive and one CD8 memory plates were used. Notes on the study in general: Limitation of the genetic and exposure-history diversity represented came from the few donors. Clonotypes shared by all four sorted-subset donors had higher generation probabilities than non-shared clonotypes.

Trimming cost V 0 bases and J 12 bases, with 7 bases left between them. Germline CDR1 and CDR2: SGHVS and FQNEAQ. CDR3 length: 11 amino acids. In the authors' workflow: Filtering differed since immunoSEQ provided only junctions, with no quality scores. Libraries were prepared by immunoSEQ multiplex PCR; TCRdb keeps only in-frame clonotypes and omits some of them. V, J and clone size were drawn from that table, and D and trimming were deduced from the DNA. The profile shows about 680,000 clones, just over 90% of them singletons. Terminally differentiated effector memory CD45RA+ cells were excluded from the naive CD8 cells, which were CD45RO-negative and positively selected for CCR7. As concerns this clone: What it binds is not known.

The receptor's source is a man aged 25 to 40 in good health. The V gene is TRBV7-8, the J gene TRBJ2-3; D uncertain. Sequenced: naive CD8+ T cells sorted from blood. The CDR3 DNA sequence: TGTGCCAGCAGCTTAGCGGGAAACCAGTATTTT. Amino acids: CASSLAGNQYF. The whole variable domain, filled in from reference TRBV7-8 and TRBJ2-3, reads GAGVSQSPRYKVAKRGQDVALRCDPISGHVSLFWYQQALGQGPEFLTYFQNEAQLDKSGLPSDRFFAERPEGSVSTLKIQRTQQEDSAVYLCASSLAGNQYFGPGTRLTVL.